The rows below give T cell receptor beta chains drawn from one sample of a study of CD8+ T cells in alopecia areata. TCRdb's copy holds only in-frame clones and misses some; the assay was immunoSEQ multiplex PCR. The table includes 80,000 to 95,000 clones, 44% detected once. This specimen was CD8+ T cells sorted from blood, taken at week 24, from a patient treated with tofacitinib. These receptors were collected from a human donor with alopecia areata. CDR3s include the opening cysteine and the closing phenylalanine or tryptophan. The D gene is left open where the match is weak. Expanded clones are given a class, and other clones once, few, many or no size at all.

clone_size d_call j_call v_call cdr3_nt cdr3_aa
. . TRBJ2-3 TRBV5-1 TGCGCCAGCAGCTTCTTGGGACCTAGCACAGATACGCAGTATTTT CASSFLGPSTDTQYF
. . TRBJ2-7 TRBV18 TGTGCCAGCTCACCACCGGAGAACGAGCAGTACTTC CASSPPENEQYF
few TRBD2 TRBJ2-1 TRBV29-1 TGCAGCGTTGAATCTGGGGGGGGCAATGAGCAGTTCTTC CSVESGGGNEQFF
few TRBD2 TRBJ2-7 TRBV4-2 TGTGCCAGCAGCCGAGGGGGTAGCGGGAGGCTCGACGAGCAGTACTTC CASSRGGSGRLDEQYF
. . TRBJ1-5 TRBV28 TGTGCCAGCAGTTTGGGGACTAATAGCAATCAGCCCCAGCATTTT CASSLGTNSNQPQHF
. . TRBJ2-3 TRBV4-3 TGCGCCAGCAGCCTCGCGAGCACAGATACGCAGTATTTT CASSLASTDTQYF
. . TRBJ1-1 TRBV4-1 TGCGCCAGCAGCCAAGATAGGTCTGAAGCTTTCTTT CASSQDRSEAFF
few TRBD1 TRBJ2-7 TRBV27 TGTGCCAGCAGTGCGGACAGGGTGAAGGACGAGCAGTACTTC CASSADRVKDEQYF
few . TRBJ2-1 TRBV5-1 TGCGCCAGCAGCTGGACCGCGGGTGAGCAGTTCTTC CASSWTAGEQFF
. . TRBJ2-7 TRBV29-1 TGCAGCGTTGAAGACGGCCCCACCTACGAGCAGTACTTC CSVEDGPTYEQYF
few . TRBJ2-7 TRBV2 TGTGCCAGCAGCCCGACGGAGGCGGAAAGCTCCTACGAGCAGTACTTC CASSPTEAESSYEQYF
. . TRBJ2-1 TRBV29-1 TGCCTAGTGAGCTCCTACAATGAGCAGTTCTTC CLVSSYNEQFF
. . TRBJ1-2 TRBV19 TGTGCCAGTAGGTATACAGGGACTAACTATGGCTACACCTTC CASRYTGTNYGYTF
. . TRBJ1-2 TRBV19 TGTGCCAGTAGTATAGGGGCAGGCAGTGGCTACACCTTC CASSIGAGSGYTF
. TRBD2 TRBJ2-7 TRBV29-1 TGCAGCGTTTTGGGACTAGCGGGCATTTACGAGCAGTACTTC CSVLGLAGIYEQYF
few TRBD2 TRBJ2-5 TRBV7-2 TGTGCCAGCAGCTTAGGTAGGGGACTAGCGGACCAAGAGACCCAGTACTTC CASSLGRGLADQETQYF
. TRBD2 TRBJ2-2 TRBV7-9 TGTGCCAGCAGCTTAGGGGGTCTAGCGGATGTAAACACCGGGGAGCTGTTTTTT CASSLGGLADVNTGELFF
. . TRBJ2-1 TRBV6-4 TGTGCCAGCAGTGTCTCCCGATTGGGGGGAGAAGACGAGCAGTTCTTC CASSVSRLGGEDEQFF
. TRBD2 TRBJ2-7 TRBV30 TGTGCCTGGAGTGTAGCGGGAGGGCCCTCTGAAGAGCAGTACTTC CAWSVAGGPSEEQYF
. TRBD1 TRBJ2-7 TRBV29-1 TGCAGCGCGACAGGGTTTGCCTACGAGCAGTACTTC CSATGFAYEQYF
. . TRBJ2-5 TRBV14 TGTGCCAGCAGCCCCCCGGGGGCTCGAAAGACCCAGTACTTC CASSPPGARKTQYF
few . TRBJ1-2 TRBV29-1 TGCAGCGTTTGGCTGGGGGCGCATGGCTACACCTTC CSVWLGAHGYTF
few . TRBJ2-1 TRBV27 TGTGCCAGCAGGACTACATCCTACAATGAGCAGTTCTTC CASRTTSYNEQFF
. TRBD2 TRBJ2-7 TRBV4-2 TGTGCCAGCAGCCAAGATCCAGCGGGAGTACCCGAGCAGTACTTC CASSQDPAGVPEQYF
many . TRBJ1-4 TRBV27 TGTGCCAGCAGTCGCTACAACCCGCAGGGGAGCCCTAATGAAAAACTGTTTTTT CASSRYNPQGSPNEKLFF
few . TRBJ1-2 TRBV29-1 TGCAGCGTTGAAGATCCCAGGACCGCTAACTATGGCTACACCTTC CSVEDPRTANYGYTF
. TRBD2 TRBJ2-1 TRBV7-3 TGTGCCAGCAGCACTACGACTAGCGGGACCTTTAATGAGCAGTTCTTC CASSTTTSGTFNEQFF
. . TRBJ2-5 TRBV7-9 TGTGCCAGCAGCTTTAGCGGAATTCAAGAGACCCAGTACTTC CASSFSGIQETQYF
. TRBD1 TRBJ1-2 TRBV27 TGTGCCAGCAGTTCGCTCGGGACAGCTTATGGCTACACCTTC CASSSLGTAYGYTF
. . TRBJ2-1 TRBV27 TGTGCCAGCAGTCCCCCCGCCAATGAGCAGTTCTTC CASSPPANEQFF
few TRBD1 TRBJ2-7 TRBV7-9 TGTGCCAGCAGCTCCCGACAGGGCGGCGAGCAGTACTTC CASSSRQGGEQYF
few . TRBJ1-5 TRBV6-1 TGTGCCAGCGGACAGCGACAAGCGACAGAGCCCCAGCATTTT CASGQRQATEPQHF
few TRBD2 TRBJ2-1 TRBV28 TGTGCCAGCAGTTTAGGTACTAGCGCCTCATCGAGGGTTTACAATGAGCAGTTCTTC CASSLGTSASSRVYNEQFF
few . TRBJ2-5 TRBV28 TGTGCCAGCAGCGGACACCACCAAGAGACCCAGTACTTC CASSGHHQETQYF
. TRBD2 TRBJ2-3 TRBV29-1 TGCAGCGTTGCCCCTAGCGGGCTAGCAGATACGCAGTATTTT CSVAPSGLADTQYF
few . TRBJ2-1 TRBV9 TGTGCCAGCAGCGTGGGCTACGACAATGAGCAGTTCTTC CASSVGYDNEQFF
. . TRBJ2-7 TRBV9 TGTGCCAGCAGCCCGGGACAAACCTACGAGCAGTACTTC CASSPGQTYEQYF
. TRBD1 TRBJ2-7 TRBV9 TGTGCCAGCAGCGAGGGGGCCGGAGTGAGCGAGCAGTACTTC CASSEGAGVSEQYF
once TRBD2 TRBJ2-3 TRBV7-3 TGTGCCAGCAGCCCCGCGTCACTAGCGGATACGCAGTATTTT CASSPASLADTQYF
few . TRBJ2-1 TRBV6-1 TGTGCCAGCAGTTCTAGCGATGAGCAGTTCTTC CASSSSDEQFF
. TRBD2 TRBJ2-5 TRBV7-9 TGTGCCAGCAGCTTAGAGGTAGCGGGGACCCAGTACTTC CASSLEVAGTQYF
. TRBD2 TRBJ2-1 TRBV25-1 TGTGCCAGCAGTGAAATGCTAGCGGGAGGTGGGCAGTTCTTC CASSEMLAGGGQFF
many TRBD2 TRBJ2-3 TRBV6-4 TGTGCCAGCAGTGAACAAGCGGGAGTCACAGATACGCAGTATTTT CASSEQAGVTDTQYF
. . TRBJ2-1 TRBV9 TGTGCCACCCAGGAGGTACCCTACAATGAGCAGTTCTTC CATQEVPYNEQFF
. . TRBJ2-6 TRBV4-1 TGCGCCAGCAGCCCAATTAAGGGGTGGAACTCTGGGGCCAACGTCCTGACTTTC CASSPIKGWNSGANVLTF
few . TRBJ2-1 TRBV30 TGTGCCTGGGACTACACGGGAAATGAGCAGTTCTTC CAWDYTGNEQFF
. TRBD2 TRBJ2-7 TRBV7-2 TGTGCCAGCAGCCCCAAACTAGCGGGGGTCTACGAGCAGTACTTC CASSPKLAGVYEQYF
few TRBD1 TRBJ2-1 TRBV29-1 TGCAGCGTTGAAGAAATGGTGACAGGGGGACTATATGAGCAGTTCTTC CSVEEMVTGGLYEQFF
few . TRBJ2-7 TRBV7-8 TGTGCCAGCAGCTTAGGAGTTAGCGGATCCTACGAGCAGTACTTC CASSLGVSGSYEQYF
. TRBD2 TRBJ2-3 TRBV19 TGTGCCAGTAGTGGGGGAGCGGGAGGGAGCACAGATACGCAGTATTTT CASSGGAGGSTDTQYF
. . TRBJ2-1 TRBV27 TGTGCCATCGGTCTAAGCGGGAATGAGCAGTTCTTC CAIGLSGNEQFF
. TRBD2 TRBJ2-3 TRBV4-2 TGTGCCAGCAGCCAAATCGGACTAGCAAGCACAGATACGCAGTATTTT CASSQIGLASTDTQYF
few . TRBJ2-1 TRBV7-2 TGTGCCAGCAGCCCCGGACACAGCTCCTACAATGAGCAGTTCTTC CASSPGHSSYNEQFF
. . TRBJ2-7 TRBV27 TGTGCCAGCAGTTTATCGGGACACGCCTACGAGCAGTACTTC CASSLSGHAYEQYF
. . TRBJ2-2 TRBV4-1 TGCGCCAGCAGCCAAGCGCGGAACACCGGGGAGCTGTTTTTT CASSQARNTGELFF
. . TRBJ2-1 TRBV5-1 TGCGCCAGCAGCTTGAGAGACAATGAGCAGTTCTTC CASSLRDNEQFF
few . TRBJ1-1 TRBV4-1 TGCGCCAGCAGCCAAGCTAACCCACCGAACACTGAAGCTTTCTTT CASSQANPPNTEAFF
. TRBD2 TRBJ2-3 TRBV4-1 TGCGCCAGCAGCCCCCCAGCGGGAGGCAGCACAGATACGCAGTATTTT CASSPPAGGSTDTQYF
. . TRBJ2-6 TRBV9 TGTGCCAGCAGCGATACTTTCTCTGGGGCCAACGTCCTGACTTTC CASSDTFSGANVLTF